There are a few counts of the clone carrying this TCR beta chain. The entry originates in a study of blood T cells in healthy people across ages. Study-wide context: Capture via template switching afforded approximately one barcoded beta molecule per two T cells.

CDR1 is MNHEY, CDR2 SMNVEV, per germline (reference sequence). With V trimmed by 10 bases and J by 6 bases, 13 bases remained unmatched. This CDR3 spans 15 amino acids. Alongside a J-beta primer mix, a sample-barcoded 5' primer served in a second PCR lasting about 7 to 12 cycles. TCRdb ran MiXCR on the 5' RACE reads and lists one entry per CDR3 protein. Of around 1,600,000 distinct CDR3 sequences in the sample, approximately 43% were seen once. The chain joins TRBV27 to TRBJ1-5, with TRBD1 identical over 9 bases. The sample consisted of blood. The TCR originated in a woman younger than 30 in good health. The CDR3 nucleotides read TGTGCCACTTCTCCGGGACAGGGCTTTACTCAGCCCCAGCATTTT. Amino acids: CATSPGQGFTQPQHF.